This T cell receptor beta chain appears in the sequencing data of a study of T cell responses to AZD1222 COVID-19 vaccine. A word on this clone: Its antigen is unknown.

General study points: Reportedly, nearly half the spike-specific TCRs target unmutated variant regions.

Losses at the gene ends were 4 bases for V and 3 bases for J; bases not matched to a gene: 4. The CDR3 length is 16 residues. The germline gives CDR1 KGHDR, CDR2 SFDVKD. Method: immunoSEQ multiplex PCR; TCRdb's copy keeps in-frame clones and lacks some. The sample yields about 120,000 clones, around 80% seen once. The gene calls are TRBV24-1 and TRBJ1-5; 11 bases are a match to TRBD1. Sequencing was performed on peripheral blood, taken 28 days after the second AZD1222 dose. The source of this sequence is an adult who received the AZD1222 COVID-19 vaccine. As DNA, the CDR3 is TGTGCCACCAGTGAAGGAGGACAGGGGGCCAATCAGCCCCAGCATTTT. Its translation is CATSEGGQGANQPQHF.